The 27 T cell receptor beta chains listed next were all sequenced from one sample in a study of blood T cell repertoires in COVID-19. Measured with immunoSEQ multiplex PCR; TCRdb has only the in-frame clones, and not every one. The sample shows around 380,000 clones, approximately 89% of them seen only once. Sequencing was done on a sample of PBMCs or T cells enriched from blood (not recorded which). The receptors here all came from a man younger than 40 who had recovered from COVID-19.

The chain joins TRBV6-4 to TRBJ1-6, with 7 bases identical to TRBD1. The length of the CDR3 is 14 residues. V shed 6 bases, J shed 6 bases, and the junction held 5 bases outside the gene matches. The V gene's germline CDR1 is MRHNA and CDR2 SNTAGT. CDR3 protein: CASRTGYGNSPLHF. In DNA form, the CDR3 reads TGTGCCAGCAGGACAGGGTACGGTAATTCACCCCTCCACTTT.

The CDR3 spells CASSYGQGGTFF. CDR3 DNA: TGTGCCAGCAGTTACGGACAGGGAGGAACTTTCTTT. The rearrangement joins TRBV6-2 or TRBV6-3 to TRBJ1-1; TRBD1 matches at 8 bases. The germline CDR1 and CDR2 sequences are MNHEY and SVGEGT. With 2 bases clipped from V and 12 bases from J, the junction kept 5 bases outside the gene matches. CDR3 length: 12 amino acids.

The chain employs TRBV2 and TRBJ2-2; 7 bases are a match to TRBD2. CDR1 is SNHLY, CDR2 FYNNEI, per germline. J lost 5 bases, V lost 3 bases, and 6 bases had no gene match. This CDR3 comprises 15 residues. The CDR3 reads CASSDGGVWTGELFF. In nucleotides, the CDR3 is TGTGCCAGCAGTGATGGGGGGGTGTGGACCGGGGAGCTGTTTTTT.

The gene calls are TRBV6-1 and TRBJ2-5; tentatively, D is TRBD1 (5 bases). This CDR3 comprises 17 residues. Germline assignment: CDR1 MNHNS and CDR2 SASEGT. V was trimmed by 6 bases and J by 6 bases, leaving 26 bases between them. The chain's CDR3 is CASRENWQGWDDKTQYF. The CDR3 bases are TGTGCCAGCAGAGAAAACTGGCAGGGATGGGATGATAAGACCCAGTACTTC.

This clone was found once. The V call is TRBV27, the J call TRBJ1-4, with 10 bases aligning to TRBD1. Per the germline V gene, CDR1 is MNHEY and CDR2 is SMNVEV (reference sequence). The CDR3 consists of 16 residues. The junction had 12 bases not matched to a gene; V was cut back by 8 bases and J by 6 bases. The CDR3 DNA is TGTGCCAGCGGTCGAGGACAGGGGGTGGTAGATGAAAAACTGTTTTTT. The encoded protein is CASGRGQGVVDEKLFF.

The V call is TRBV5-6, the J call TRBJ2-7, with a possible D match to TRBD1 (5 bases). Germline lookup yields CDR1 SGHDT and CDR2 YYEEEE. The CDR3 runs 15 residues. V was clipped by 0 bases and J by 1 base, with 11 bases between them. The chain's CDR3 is CASSLAPQGSYEQYF. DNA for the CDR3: TGTGCCAGCAGCTTGGCCCCGCAGGGTTCCTACGAGCAGTACTTC.

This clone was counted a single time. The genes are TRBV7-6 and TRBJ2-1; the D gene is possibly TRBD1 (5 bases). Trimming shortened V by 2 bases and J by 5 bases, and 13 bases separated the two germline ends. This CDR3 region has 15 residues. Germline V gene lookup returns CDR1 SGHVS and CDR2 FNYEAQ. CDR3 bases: TGTGCCAGCAGCTTAAGGGGTCTAAGCAACAATGAGCAGTTCTTC. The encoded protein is CASSLRGLSNNEQFF.

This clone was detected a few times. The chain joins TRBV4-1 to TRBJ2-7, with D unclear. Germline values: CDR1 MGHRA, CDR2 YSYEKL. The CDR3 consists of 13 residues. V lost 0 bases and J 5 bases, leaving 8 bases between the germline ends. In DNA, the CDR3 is TGCGCCAGCAGCCAAGACCCCATTGACGAGCAGTACTTC. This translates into CASSQDPIDEQYF.

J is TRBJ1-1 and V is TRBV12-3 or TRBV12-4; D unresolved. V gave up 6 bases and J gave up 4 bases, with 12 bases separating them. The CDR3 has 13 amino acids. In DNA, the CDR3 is TGTGCCAGCAGGCCAACGGGGAGCACTGAAGCTTTCTTT. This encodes CASRPTGSTEAFF.

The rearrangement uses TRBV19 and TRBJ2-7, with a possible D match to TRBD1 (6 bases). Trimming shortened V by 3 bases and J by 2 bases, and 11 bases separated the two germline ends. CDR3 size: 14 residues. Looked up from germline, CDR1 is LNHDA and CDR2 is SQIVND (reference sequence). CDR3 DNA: TGTGCCAGTAGTATCTCCCCAGGGGCCTACGAGCAGTACTTC. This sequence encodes CASSISPGAYEQYF.

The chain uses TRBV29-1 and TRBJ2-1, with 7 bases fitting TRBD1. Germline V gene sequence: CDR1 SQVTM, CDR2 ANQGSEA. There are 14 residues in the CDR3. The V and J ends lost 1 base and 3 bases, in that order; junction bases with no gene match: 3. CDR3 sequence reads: CSVEGQGDYNEQFF. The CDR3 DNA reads TGCAGCGTTGAAGGTCAGGGGGACTACAATGAGCAGTTCTTC.

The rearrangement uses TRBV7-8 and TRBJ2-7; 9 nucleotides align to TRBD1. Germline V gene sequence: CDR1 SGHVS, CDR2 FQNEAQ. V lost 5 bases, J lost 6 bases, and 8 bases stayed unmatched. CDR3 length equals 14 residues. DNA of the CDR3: TGTGCCAGCAGCCCTTGGGGACAGGGACGCGAGCAGTACTTC. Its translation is CASSPWGQGREQYF.

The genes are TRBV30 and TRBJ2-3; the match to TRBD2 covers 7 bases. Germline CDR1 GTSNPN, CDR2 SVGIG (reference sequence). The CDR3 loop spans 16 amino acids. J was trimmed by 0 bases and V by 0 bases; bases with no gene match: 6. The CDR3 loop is CAWSVRLATSTDTQYF. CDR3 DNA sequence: TGTGCCTGGAGTGTACGACTAGCCACTAGCACAGATACGCAGTATTTT.

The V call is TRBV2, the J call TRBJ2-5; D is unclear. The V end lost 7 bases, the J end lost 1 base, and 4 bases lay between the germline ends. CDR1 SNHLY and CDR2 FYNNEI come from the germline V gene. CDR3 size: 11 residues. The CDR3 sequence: CASTVQETQYF. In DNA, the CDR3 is TGTGCCAGCACCGTCCAAGAGACCCAGTACTTC.

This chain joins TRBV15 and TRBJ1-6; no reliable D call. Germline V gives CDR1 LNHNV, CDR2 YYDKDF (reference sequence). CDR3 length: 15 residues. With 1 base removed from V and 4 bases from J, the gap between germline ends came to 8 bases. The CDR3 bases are TGTGCCACCAGCAGAGGTGGAGGTTATAATTCACCCCTCCACTTT. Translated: CATSRGGGYNSPLHF.

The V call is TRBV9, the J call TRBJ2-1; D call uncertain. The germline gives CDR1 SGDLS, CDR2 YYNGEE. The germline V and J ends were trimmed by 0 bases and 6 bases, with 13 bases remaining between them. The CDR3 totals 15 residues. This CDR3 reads CASSVGSSLANEQFF. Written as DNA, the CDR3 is TGTGCCAGCAGCGTAGGCAGTTCGTTGGCCAATGAGCAGTTCTTC. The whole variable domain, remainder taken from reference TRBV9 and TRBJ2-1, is DSGVTQTPKHLITATGQRVTLRCSPRSGDLSVYWYQQSLDQGLQFLIQYYNGEERAKGNILERFSAQQFPDLHSELNLSSLELGDSALYFCASSVGSSLANEQFFGPGTRLTVL.

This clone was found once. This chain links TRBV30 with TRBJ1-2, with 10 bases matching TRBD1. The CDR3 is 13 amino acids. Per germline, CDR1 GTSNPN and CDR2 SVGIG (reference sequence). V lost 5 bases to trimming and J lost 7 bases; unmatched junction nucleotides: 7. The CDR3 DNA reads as TGTGCCTGGGATATCGGGACAGGGGTTGGCTACACCTTC. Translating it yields CAWDIGTGVGYTF.

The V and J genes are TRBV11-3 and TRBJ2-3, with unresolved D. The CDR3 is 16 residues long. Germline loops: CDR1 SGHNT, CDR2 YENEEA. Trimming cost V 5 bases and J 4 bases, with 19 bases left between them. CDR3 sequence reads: CASSQTLVEEADTQYF. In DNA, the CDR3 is TGTGCCAGCAGCCAAACGTTAGTCGAAGAAGCAGATACGCAGTATTTT.

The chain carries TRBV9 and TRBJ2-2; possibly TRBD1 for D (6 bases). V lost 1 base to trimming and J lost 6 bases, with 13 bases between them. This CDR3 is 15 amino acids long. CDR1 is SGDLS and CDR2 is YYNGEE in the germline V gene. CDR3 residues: CASSVNQGTSGELFF. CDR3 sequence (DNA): TGTGCCAGCAGCGTAAACCAGGGGACGTCCGGGGAGCTGTTTTTT.

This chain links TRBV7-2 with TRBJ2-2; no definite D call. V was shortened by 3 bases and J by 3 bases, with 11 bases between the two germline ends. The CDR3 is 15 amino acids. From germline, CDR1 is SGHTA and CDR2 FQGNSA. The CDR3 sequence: CASSFKGGDTGELFF. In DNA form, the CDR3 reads TGTGCCAGCAGCTTTAAAGGCGGAGACACCGGGGAGCTGTTTTTT.

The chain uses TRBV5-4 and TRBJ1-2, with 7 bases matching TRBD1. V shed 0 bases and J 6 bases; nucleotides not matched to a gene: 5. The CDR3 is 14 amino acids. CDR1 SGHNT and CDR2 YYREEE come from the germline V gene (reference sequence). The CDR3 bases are TGTGCCAGCAGCTTGGACAGGGGAGGCAATGGCTACACCTTC. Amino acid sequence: CASSLDRGGNGYTF.

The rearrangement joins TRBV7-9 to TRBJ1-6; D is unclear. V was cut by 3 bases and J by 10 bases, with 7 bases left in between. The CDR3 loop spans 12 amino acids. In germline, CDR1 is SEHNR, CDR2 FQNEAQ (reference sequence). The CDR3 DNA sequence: TGTGCCAGCAGCTTTGAGCGCTCACCCCTCCACTTT. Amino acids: CASSFERSPLHF.

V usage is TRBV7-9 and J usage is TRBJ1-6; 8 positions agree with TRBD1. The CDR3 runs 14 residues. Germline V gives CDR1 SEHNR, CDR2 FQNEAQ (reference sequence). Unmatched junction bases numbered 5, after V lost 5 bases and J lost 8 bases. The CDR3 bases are TGTGCCAGCAGCCCGACAGGGGATTATTCACCCCTCCACTTT. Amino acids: CASSPTGDYSPLHF.

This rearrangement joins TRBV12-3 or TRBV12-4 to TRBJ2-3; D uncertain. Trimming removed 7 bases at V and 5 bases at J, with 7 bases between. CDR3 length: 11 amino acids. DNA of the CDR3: TGTGCCAGCACTCCCGGAGATACGCAGTATTTT. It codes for CASTPGDTQYF.

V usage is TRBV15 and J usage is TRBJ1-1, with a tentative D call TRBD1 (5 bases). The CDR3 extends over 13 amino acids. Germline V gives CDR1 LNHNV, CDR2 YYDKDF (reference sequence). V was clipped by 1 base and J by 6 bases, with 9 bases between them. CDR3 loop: CATSRVTGAEAFF. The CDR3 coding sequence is TGTGCCACCAGCAGAGTCACGGGGGCTGAAGCTTTCTTT.

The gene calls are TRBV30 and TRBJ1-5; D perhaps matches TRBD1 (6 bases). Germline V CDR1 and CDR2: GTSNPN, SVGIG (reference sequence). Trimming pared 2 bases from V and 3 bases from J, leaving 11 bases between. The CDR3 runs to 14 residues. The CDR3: CAWSHRADNQPQHF. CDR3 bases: TGTGCCTGGAGTCACAGGGCTGACAATCAGCCCCAGCATTTT.

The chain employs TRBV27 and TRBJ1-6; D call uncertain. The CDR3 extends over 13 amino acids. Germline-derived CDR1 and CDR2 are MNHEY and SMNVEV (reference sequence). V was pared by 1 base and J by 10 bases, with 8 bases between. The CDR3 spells CASSLLTQSPLHF. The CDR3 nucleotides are TGTGCCAGCAGTTTATTGACACAGTCACCCCTCCACTTT.